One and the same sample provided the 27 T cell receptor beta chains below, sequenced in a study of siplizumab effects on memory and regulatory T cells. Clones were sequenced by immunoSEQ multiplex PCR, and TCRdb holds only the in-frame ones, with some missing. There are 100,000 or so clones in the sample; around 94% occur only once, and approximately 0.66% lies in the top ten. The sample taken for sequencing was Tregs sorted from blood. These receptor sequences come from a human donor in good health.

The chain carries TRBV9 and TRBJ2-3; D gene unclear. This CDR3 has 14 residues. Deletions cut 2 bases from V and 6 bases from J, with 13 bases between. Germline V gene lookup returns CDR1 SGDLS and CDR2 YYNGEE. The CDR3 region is CASSVSGPADTQYF. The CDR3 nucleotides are TGTGCCAGCAGCGTTAGTGGCCCAGCGGATACGCAGTATTTT.

CDR3 sequence: CASSYTGAGGNSPLHF. As DNA, the CDR3 is TGTGCCAGCAGCTACACAGGGGCAGGGGGGAACTCACCCCTCCACTTT. The V call is TRBV7-9, the J call TRBJ1-6; TRBD1 aligns across 7 bases. CDR1 is SEHNR and CDR2 is FQNEAQ in the germline V gene (reference sequence). The length of the CDR3 is 16 residues. The V and J ends lost 4 bases and 10 bases, in that order; junction bases with no gene match: 13.

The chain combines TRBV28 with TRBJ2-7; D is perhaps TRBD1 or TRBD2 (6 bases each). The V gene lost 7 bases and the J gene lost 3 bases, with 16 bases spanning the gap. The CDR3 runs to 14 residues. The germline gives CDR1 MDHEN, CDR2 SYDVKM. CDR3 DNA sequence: TGTGCCAGCACCGGAGGGGGGCAGTTCTACGAGCAGTACTTC. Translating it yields CASTGGGQFYEQYF.

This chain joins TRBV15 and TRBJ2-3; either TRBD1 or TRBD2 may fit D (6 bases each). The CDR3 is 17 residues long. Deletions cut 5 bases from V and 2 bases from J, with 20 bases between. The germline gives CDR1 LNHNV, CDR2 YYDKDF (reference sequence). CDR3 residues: CATSFLGGTWVTDTQYF. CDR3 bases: TGTGCCACCAGCTTTCTAGGCGGGACATGGGTCACAGATACGCAGTATTTT.

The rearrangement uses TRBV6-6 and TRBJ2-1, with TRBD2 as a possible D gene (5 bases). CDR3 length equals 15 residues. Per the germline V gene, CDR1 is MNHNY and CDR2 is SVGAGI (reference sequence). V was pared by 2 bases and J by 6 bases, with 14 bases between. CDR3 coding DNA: TGTGCCAGCAGTTACGGGCCGGGGAAACGCAATGAGCAGTTCTTC. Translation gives CASSYGPGKRNEQFF.

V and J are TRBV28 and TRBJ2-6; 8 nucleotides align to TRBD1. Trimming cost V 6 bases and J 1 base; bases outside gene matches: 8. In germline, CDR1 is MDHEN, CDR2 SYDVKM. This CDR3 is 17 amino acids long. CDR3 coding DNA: TGTGCCAGCAGGGACGGACAGGGCGTTTCTGGGGCCAACGTCCTGACTTTC. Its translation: CASRDGQGVSGANVLTF.

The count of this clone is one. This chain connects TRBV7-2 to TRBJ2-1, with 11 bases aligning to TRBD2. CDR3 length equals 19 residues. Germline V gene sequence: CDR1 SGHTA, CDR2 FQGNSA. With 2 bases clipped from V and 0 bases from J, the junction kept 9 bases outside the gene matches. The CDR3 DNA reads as TGTGCCAGCAGCTTATCACTAGCGGGAGTCTGGGGCTCCTACAATGAGCAGTTCTTC. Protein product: CASSLSLAGVWGSYNEQFF.

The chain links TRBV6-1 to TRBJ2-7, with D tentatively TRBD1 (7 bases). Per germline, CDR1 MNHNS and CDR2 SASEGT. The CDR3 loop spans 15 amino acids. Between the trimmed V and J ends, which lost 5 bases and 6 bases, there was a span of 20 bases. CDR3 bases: TGTGCCAGCAGTATGTGGCAGGGGGGTCTCGGCGAGCAGTACTTC. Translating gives CASSMWQGGLGEQYF.

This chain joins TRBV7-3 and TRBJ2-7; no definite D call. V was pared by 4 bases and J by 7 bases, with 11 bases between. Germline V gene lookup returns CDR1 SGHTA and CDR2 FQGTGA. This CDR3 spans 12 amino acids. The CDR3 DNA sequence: TGTGCCAGCAGCTCAGGCCTTGGGGAGCAGTACTTC. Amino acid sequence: CASSSGLGEQYF.

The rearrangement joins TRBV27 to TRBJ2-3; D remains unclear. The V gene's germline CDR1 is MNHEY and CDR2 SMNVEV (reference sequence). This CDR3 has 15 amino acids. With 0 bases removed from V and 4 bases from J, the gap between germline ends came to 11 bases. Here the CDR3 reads CASSLSKLLADTQYF. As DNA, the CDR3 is TGTGCCAGCAGTTTATCCAAACTCCTCGCAGATACGCAGTATTTT.

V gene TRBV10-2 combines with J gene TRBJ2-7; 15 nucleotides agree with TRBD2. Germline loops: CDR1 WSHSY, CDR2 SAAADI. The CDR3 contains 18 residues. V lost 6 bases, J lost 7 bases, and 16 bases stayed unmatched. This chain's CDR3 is CASRGTPTGLAGGPEQYF. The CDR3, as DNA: TGCGCCAGCAGGGGAACCCCAACCGGACTAGCGGGAGGGCCAGAGCAGTACTTC.

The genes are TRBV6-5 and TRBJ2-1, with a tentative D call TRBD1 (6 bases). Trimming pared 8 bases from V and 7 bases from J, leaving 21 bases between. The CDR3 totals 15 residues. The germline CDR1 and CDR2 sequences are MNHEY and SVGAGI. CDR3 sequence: CASCSPRTASNEQFF. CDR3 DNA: TGTGCCAGCTGCAGTCCCCGGACAGCGTCGAATGAGCAGTTCTTC.

CDR3 in DNA: TGTGCCATCAGGGGGGACAGGGCCCACGAGCAGTACTTC. This gives the protein CAIRGDRAHEQYF. The chain links TRBV6-5 to TRBJ2-7, with 9 bases identical to TRBD1. CDR1 is MNHEY and CDR2 is SVGAGI in the germline V gene. V lost 10 bases and J lost 5; bases outside the gene matches: 9. The CDR3 extends over 13 amino acids.

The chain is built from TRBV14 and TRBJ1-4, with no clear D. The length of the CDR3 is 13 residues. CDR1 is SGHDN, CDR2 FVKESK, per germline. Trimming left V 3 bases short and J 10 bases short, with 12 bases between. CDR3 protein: CASSQRTPGKLFF. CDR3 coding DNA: TGTGCCAGCAGCCAGAGGACCCCGGGAAAACTGTTTTTT.

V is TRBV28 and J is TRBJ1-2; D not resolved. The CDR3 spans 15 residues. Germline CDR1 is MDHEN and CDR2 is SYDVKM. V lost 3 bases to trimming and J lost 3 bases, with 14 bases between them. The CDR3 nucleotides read TGTGCCAGCAGTTTTCAAGGCCCCCCTGACTATGGCTACACCTTC. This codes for CASSFQGPPDYGYTF.

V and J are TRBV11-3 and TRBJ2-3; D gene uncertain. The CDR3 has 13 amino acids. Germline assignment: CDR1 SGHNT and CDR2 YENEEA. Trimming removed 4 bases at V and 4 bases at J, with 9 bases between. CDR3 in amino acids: CASSSPRADTQYF. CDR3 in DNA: TGTGCCAGCAGCTCCCCCCGGGCAGATACGCAGTATTTT.

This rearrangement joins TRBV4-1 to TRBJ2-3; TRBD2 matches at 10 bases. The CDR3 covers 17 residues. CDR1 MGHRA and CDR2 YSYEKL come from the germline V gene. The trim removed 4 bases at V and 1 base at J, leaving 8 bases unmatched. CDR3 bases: TGCGCCAGCAGCCGCATATATACTAGCGGGGGCACAGATACGCAGTATTTT. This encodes CASSRIYTSGGTDTQYF.

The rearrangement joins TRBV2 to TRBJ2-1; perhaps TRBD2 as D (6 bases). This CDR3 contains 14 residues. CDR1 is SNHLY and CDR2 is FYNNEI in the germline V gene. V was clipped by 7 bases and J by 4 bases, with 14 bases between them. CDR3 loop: CASKWDGRYNEQFF. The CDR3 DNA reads TGTGCCAGCAAGTGGGACGGGAGATACAATGAGCAGTTCTTC.

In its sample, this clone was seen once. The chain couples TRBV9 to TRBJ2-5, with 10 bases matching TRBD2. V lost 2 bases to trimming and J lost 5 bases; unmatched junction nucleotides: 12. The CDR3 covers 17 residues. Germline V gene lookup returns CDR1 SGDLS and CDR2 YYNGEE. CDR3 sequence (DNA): TGTGCCAGCAGCGTTGGGATCCTAGCGGGAGTTAGGGAGACCCAGTACTTC. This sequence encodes CASSVGILAGVRETQYF.

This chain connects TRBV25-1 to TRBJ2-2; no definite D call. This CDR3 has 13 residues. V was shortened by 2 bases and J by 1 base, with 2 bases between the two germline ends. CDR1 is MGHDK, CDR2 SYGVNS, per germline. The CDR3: CASSEQNTGELFF. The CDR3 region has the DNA TGTGCCAGCAGTGAACAGAACACCGGGGAGCTGTTTTTT.

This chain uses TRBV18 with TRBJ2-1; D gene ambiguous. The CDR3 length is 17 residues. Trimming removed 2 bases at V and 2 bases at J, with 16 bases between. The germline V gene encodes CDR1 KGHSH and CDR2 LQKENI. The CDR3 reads CASSPNGRLLTYNEQFF. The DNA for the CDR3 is TGTGCCAGCTCACCAAACGGGCGGCTACTAACCTACAATGAGCAGTTCTTC.

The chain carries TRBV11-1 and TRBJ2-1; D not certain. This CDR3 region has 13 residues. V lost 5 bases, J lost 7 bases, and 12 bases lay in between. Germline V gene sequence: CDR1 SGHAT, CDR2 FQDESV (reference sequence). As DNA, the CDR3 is TGTGCCAGCAGCACGAAACTCGGGAATGAGCAGTTCTTC. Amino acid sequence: CASSTKLGNEQFF.

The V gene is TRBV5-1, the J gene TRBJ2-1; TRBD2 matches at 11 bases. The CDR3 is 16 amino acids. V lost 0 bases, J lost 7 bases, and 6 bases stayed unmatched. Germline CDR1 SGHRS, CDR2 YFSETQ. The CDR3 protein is CASSLGGSGRVNEQFF. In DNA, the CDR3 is TGCGCCAGCAGCTTGGGAGGTAGCGGGAGGGTGAATGAGCAGTTCTTC.

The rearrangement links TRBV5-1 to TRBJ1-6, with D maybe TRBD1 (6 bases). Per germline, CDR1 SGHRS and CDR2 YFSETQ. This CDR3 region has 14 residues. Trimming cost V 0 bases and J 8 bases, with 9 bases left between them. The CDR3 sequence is CASSLAWTDSPLHF. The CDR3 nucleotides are TGCGCCAGCAGCTTGGCTTGGACAGATTCACCCCTCCACTTT.

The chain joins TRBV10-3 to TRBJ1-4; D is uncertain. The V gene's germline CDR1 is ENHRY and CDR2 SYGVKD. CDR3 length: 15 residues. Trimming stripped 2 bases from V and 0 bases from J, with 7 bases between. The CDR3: CAISEHGTTNEKLFF. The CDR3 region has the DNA TGTGCCATCAGTGAGCACGGTACAACTAATGAAAAACTGTTTTTT.

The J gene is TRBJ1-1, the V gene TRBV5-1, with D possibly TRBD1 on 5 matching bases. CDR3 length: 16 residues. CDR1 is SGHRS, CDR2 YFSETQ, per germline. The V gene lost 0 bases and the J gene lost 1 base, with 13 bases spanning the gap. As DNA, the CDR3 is TGCGCCAGCAGCTTGGTAGGAGGGGTTCGGAACACTGAAGCTTTCTTT. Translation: CASSLVGGVRNTEAFF.

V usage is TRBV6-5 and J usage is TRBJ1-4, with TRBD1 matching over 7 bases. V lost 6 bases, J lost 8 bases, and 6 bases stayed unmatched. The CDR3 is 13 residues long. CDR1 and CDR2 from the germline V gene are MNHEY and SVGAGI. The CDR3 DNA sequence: TGTGCCAGCAGCCGGACAGGTGCCGAAAAACTGTTTTTT. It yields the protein CASSRTGAEKLFF.